This T cell receptor beta chain came from a study of HIV-infected patients and healthy controls. Regarding the study as a whole: HIV+ repertoires were severely depleted of MAIT alpha-chain CDR3s, unlike healthy controls.

A note on this clonotype: The antigen remains unidentified. With a much larger clone just one base away, this may be a read error.

Whole blood was used without fractionation, so all unsorted peripheral T cells were included. There are 16 residues in the CDR3. Germline V gives CDR1 SGHVS, CDR2 FQNEAQ. Alpha and beta constant-region primers primed reverse transcription of 400 to 650 ng RNA. Separate chain-specific third strand synthesis with multiplexing indices produced the alpha and beta libraries. One primer pair amplified all rearrangements per chain; each cDNA got molecular barcodes. The library had 12-nucleotide molecular identifiers formed by two random hexamers joined together. TCRdb called the 5' RACE reads again in MiXCR, with one record for every CDR3 protein. The sample records under 4,000 distinct CDR3 sequences, about 20% being singletons.

This chain joins TRBV7-8 and TRBJ2-5, with TRBD1 identical over 7 bases. Source: blood, taken before antiretroviral therapy. This clonotype originated in an adult with HIV infection. This CDR3 is CASSLAGDRVQETKYF. In nucleotides, the CDR3 is TGTGCCAGCAGCTTAGCTGGGGACAGAGTCCAAGAGACCAAGTACTTC.